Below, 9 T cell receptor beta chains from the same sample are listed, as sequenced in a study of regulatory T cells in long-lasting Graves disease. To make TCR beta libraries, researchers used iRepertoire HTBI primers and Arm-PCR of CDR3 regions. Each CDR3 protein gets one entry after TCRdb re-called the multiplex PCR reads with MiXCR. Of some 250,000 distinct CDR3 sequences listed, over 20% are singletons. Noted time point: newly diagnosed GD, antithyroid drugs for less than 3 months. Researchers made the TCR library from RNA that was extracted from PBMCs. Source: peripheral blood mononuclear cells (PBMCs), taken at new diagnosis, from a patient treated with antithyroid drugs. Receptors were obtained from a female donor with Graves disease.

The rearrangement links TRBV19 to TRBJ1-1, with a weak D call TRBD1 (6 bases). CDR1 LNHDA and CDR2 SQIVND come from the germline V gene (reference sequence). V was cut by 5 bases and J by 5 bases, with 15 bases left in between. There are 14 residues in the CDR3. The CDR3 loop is CASSRGRGHTEAFF. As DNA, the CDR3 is TGTGCCAGTAGTCGCGGTCGGGGGCATACTGAAGCTTTCTTT.

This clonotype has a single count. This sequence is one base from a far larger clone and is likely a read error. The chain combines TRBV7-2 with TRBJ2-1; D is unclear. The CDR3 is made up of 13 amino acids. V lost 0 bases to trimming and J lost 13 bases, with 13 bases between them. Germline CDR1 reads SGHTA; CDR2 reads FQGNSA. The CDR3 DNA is TGTGCCAGCAGCTTAGCGTTAGTCGAGACCCAGTTCTTC. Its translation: CASSLALVETQFF. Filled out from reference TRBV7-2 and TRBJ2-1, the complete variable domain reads GAGVSQSPSNKVTEKGKDVELRCDPISGHTALYWYRQSLGQGLEFLIYFQGNSAPDKSGLPSDRFSAERTGGSVSTLTIQRTQQEDSAVYLCASSLALVETQFFGPGTRLTVL.

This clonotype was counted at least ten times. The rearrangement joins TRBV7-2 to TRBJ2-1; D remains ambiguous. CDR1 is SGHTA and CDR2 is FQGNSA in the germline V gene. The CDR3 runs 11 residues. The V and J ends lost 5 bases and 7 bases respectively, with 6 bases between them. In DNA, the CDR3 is TGTGCCAGCAGCCGCCGGAATGAGCAGTTCTTC. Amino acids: CASSRRNEQFF.

The CDR3 reads CASSEGGIYYEQYF. DNA of the CDR3: TGTGCCAGCAGTGAAGGGGGGATCTACTACGAGCAGTACTTC. The chain combines TRBV25-1 with TRBJ2-7; possibly TRBD2 for D (6 bases). The CDR3 loop spans 14 amino acids. The germline V gene has CDR1 MGHDK and CDR2 SYGVNS. V was cut by 2 bases and J by 3 bases, with 11 bases left in between.

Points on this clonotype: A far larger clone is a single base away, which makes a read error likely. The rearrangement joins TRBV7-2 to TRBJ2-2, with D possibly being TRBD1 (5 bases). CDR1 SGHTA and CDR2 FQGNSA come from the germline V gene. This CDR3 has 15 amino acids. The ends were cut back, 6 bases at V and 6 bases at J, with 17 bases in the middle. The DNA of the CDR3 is TGTGCCAGCAGTTCCCGGCCTACAGGCGCCGGGGAGCTGTTTTTT. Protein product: CASSSRPTGAGELFF.

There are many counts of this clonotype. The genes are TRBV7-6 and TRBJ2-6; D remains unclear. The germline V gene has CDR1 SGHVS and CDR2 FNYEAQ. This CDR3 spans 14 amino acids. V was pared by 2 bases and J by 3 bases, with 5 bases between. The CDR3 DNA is TGTGCCAGCAGCTTACAGGTTGGGGCCAACGTCCTGACTTTC. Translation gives CASSLQVGANVLTF.

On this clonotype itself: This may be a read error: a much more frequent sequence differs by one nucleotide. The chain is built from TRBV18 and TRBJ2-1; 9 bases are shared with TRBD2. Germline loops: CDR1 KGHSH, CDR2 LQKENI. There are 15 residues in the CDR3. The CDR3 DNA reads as TGTGCCAGCTCACCGGTCTTAGCGGGAGTCAATGAGCAGTCCTTC. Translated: CASSPVLAGVNEQSF.

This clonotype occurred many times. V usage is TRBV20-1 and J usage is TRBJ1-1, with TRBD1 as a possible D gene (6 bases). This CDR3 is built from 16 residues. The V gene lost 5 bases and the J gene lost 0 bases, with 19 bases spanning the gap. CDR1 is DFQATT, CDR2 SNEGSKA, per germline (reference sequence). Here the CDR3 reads CSALDTNRVMNTEAFF. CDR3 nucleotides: TGCAGTGCTTTAGATACGAACAGGGTAATGAACACTGAAGCTTTCTTT.

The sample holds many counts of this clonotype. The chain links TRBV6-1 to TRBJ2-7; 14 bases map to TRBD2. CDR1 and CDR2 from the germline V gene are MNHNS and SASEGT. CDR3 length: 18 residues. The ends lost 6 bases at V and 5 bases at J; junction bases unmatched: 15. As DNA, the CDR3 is TGTGCCAGCAGCGGGACTAGCGGGAGCCCCTTCCCCTTCGACGAGCAGTACTTC. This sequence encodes CASSGTSGSPFPFDEQYF.